This T cell receptor (beta chain) emerged from a study of blood T cell repertoires in COVID-19. This table comes from immunoSEQ multiplex PCR, and its TCRdb copy is limited to in-frame clones, with some not included. This sample has fewer than 35,000 clones; approximately 90% occur once, and the top ten carry roughly 3.5%. The TCR sequence derives from a man aged 60 to 75 with acute or convalescent COVID-19. Specimen: peripheral blood.

The CDR3 DNA is TGTGCCAGCAGCTCCGACACCGGGGAGCTGTTTTTT. As protein: CASSSDTGELFF. V gene TRBV6-5 combines with J gene TRBJ2-2; unclear D gene. The germline CDR1 and CDR2 sequences are MNHEY and SVGAGI. V lost 6 bases and J 3 bases, leaving 5 bases between the germline ends. The CDR3 totals 12 residues.